The present TCR beta chain was sequenced within a study of somatic mutations in cytotoxic T cells in rheumatoid arthritis. Whole-study findings and limits: It was found that CD8+ T-cell clonality in rheumatoid arthritis patients did not differ significantly from that in age-matched healthy controls.

The V gene lost 1 base and the J gene lost 7 bases, with 11 bases spanning the gap. CDR3 length: 14 amino acids. The V gene's germline CDR1 is SGHVS and CDR2 FQNEAQ. Per the authors' pipeline: When patient CD8+ clones larger than 1% were compared with published virus-specific TCRB sequences, few matched. Clones were read by immunoSEQ multiplex PCR, and TCRdb kept only the in-frame ones, dropping some. The V and J calls and the clone size are those of that table, but D and trimming were determined from the DNA. This sample has roughly 15,000 clones, with under 80% found just once. In its sample, this clone was seen a few times. The antigen is unknown.

This TCR was sampled from an adult with rheumatoid arthritis. Sequencing used CD8+ T cells sorted from blood. The chain is built from TRBV7-8 and TRBJ2-1; D remains ambiguous. The CDR3: CASSLGAEGNEQFF. The CDR3 nucleotides are TGTGCCAGCAGCTTAGGCGCCGAAGGTAATGAGCAGTTCTTC.